Listed below are T cell receptor beta chains from one sample, sequenced in a study of monozygotic twins with cystic fibrosis. Here immunoSEQ multiplex PCR was the method, and the copy in TCRdb shows in-frame clones only, minus some. The sample has 20,000 to 25,000 clones, around 97% seen once. Source material: blood. The receptor source for this set is a girl aged 5 to 17 with cystic fibrosis. Both conserved end residues are part of each CDR3. Fields, in order: V gene, J gene, clone size, D gene, CDR3 protein, CDR3 DNA. The D gene is left open where the match is weak. Clone sizes are given selectively: once, few, many, or a class where the clone is expanded.

TRBV4-3	TRBJ2-1	-	-	CASSQWMRNEQFF	TGCGCCAGCAGCCAATGGATGAGGAATGAGCAGTTCTTC
TRBV5-6	TRBJ2-4	-	-	CASSLGQTNIQYF	TGTGCCAGCAGCTTAGGACAGACAAACATTCAGTACTTC
TRBV7-9	TRBJ1-3	-	-	CASSLVARATSGNTIYF	TGTGCCAGCAGCCTAGTCGCCCGGGCGACTTCTGGAAACACCATATATTTT
TRBV27	TRBJ2-2	-	-	CASRSRVDTGELFF	TGTGCCAGCAGGAGCAGGGTCGACACCGGGGAGCTGTTTTTT
TRBV5-4	TRBJ2-5	once	TRBD1	CASRQGGQETQYF	TGTGCCAGCAGACAGGGGGGACAAGAGACCCAGTACTTC
TRBV6-5	TRBJ1-1	-	-	CASSQGRYTEAFF	TGTGCCAGCAGCCAAGGACGTTACACTGAAGCTTTCTTT
TRBV6-5	TRBJ1-1	-	TRBD1	CASMLNRGHTEAFF	TGTGCCAGCATGCTAAACAGGGGGCACACTGAAGCTTTCTTT
TRBV18	TRBJ2-7	-	-	CASSPPGRAQDEQYF	TGTGCCAGCTCACCACCGGGCAGGGCCCAGGACGAGCAGTACTTC
TRBV27	TRBJ1-2	-	-	CASRPLPGAGPYGYTF	TGTGCCAGCAGACCACTCCCCGGGGCAGGGCCCTATGGCTACACCTTC
TRBV15	TRBJ1-5	-	-	CATSRDRQPQHF	TGTGCCACCAGCAGAGATCGCCAGCCCCAGCATTTT
TRBV6-6	TRBJ2-7	-	-	CASSQMGYEQYF	TGTGCCAGCTCCCAGATGGGCTACGAGCAGTACTTC
TRBV9	TRBJ2-3	-	-	CASSPPGRASGDTQYF	TGTGCCAGCAGCCCGCCCGGCAGGGCAAGCGGAGATACGCAGTATTTT
TRBV4-2	TRBJ2-5	-	-	CASSHPGPEGGTQYF	TGTGCCAGCAGCCACCCCGGCCCCGAGGGGGGGACCCAGTACTTC
TRBV29-1	TRBJ1-4	-	-	CSAHTGRGEKLFF	TGCAGCGCCCACACAGGACGGGGTGAAAAACTGTTTTTT
TRBV7-6	TRBJ2-5	-	TRBD2	CASSWGAGGPGETQYF	TGTGCCAGCAGCTGGGGAGCGGGAGGCCCCGGGGAGACCCAGTACTTC
TRBV28	TRBJ2-3	-	-	CASSDPGPGVGTDTQYF	TGTGCCAGCAGTGACCCTGGACCCGGGGTGGGCACAGATACGCAGTATTTT
TRBV28	TRBJ2-1	-	TRBD1	CASSTPGGLGSYNEQFF	TGTGCCAGCAGTACACCAGGGGGCTTGGGCTCCTACAATGAGCAGTTCTTC
TRBV11-2	TRBJ1-5	-	-	CASSLTALSNQPQHF	TGTGCCAGCAGCTTAACAGCCCTCAGCAATCAGCCCCAGCATTTT
TRBV6-1	TRBJ2-7	-	TRBD1	CASRDEDRGSYEQYF	TGTGCCAGCAGAGACGAGGACAGGGGATCCTACGAGCAGTACTTC
TRBV7-2	TRBJ2-7	-	-	CASSLSLSHEQYF	TGTGCCAGCAGCTTGAGTCTTTCCCACGAGCAGTACTTC
TRBV28	TRBJ2-7	-	TRBD1	CASSDRGKSGEQYF	TGTGCCAGCAGTGACAGGGGAAAGAGTGGCGAGCAGTACTTC